Included here is one T cell receptor beta chain sequence, with context. The sample comes from a study of blood T cell repertoires in COVID-19. In the study overall: Donors in the United States, Italy and Spain gave samples during acute or convalescent COVID-19. The cDNA or gDNA used as material had been derived from T cells, B-cell-depleted T cells, or PBMCs.

Seattle patients were enrolled while actively infected and followed longitudinally. The CDR3 runs to 16 residues. Germline lookup yields CDR1 SGHAT and CDR2 FQNNGV. The V gene lost 3 bases and the J gene lost 0 bases, with 11 bases spanning the gap. As handled by the study authors: By means of reference gene primer amplification, nucleated cell counts were estimated. Method: immunoSEQ multiplex PCR; TCRdb's copy keeps in-frame clones and lacks some. V and J calls and clone size come straight from that table; D and trimming were deduced from the DNA. The table shows about 240,000 clones, with about nine tenths occurring only once.

The TCR was taken from a man aged 30-40 years with COVID-19, enrolled during active disease. The sequenced sample consisted of peripheral blood. The chain joins TRBV11-2 to TRBJ2-2, with D possibly matching TRBD2 (6 bases). CDR3: CASSLFTSTNTGELFF. The CDR3 coding sequence is TGTGCCAGCAGCTTGTTTACTAGCACGAACACCGGGGAGCTGTTTTTT.